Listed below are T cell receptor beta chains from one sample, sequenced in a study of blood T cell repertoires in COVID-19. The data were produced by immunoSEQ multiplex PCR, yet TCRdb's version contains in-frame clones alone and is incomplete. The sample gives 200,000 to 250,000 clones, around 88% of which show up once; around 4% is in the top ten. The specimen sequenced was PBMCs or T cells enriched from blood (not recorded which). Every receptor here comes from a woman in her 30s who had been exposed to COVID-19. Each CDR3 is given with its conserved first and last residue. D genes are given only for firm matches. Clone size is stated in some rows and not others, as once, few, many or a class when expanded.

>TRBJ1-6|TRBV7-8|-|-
CASSLGVPNSPLHF
TGTGCCAGCAGCTTAGGAGTCCCCAATTCACCCCTCCACTTT
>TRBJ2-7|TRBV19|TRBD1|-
CASSIPGGKSYEQYF
TGTGCCAGTAGTATCCCAGGGGGCAAATCCTACGAGCAGTACTTC
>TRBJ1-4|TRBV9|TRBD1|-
CASSVAGGGSGEKLFF
TGTGCCAGCAGCGTAGCAGGGGGCGGATCGGGCGAAAAACTGTTTTTT
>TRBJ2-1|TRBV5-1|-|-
CASSPGGNPYNEQFF
TGCGCCAGCAGCCCCGGGGGAAACCCGTACAATGAGCAGTTCTTC
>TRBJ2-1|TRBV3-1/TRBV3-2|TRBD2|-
CASSQEGLGAPVGYNEQFF
TGTGCCAGCAGCCAAGAGGGACTAGGGGCCCCTGTGGGCTACAATGAGCAGTTCTTC
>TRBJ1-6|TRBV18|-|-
CASSLAGAPTYNSPLHF
TGTGCCAGCTCACTCGCAGGGGCCCCCACTTATAATTCACCCCTCCACTTT
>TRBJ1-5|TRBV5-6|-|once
CASSLGPNQPQHF
TGTGCCAGCAGCTTGGGGCCAAATCAGCCCCAGCATTTT
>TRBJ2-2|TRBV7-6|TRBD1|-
CASSSGGSTNTGELFF
TGTGCCAGCAGCTCAGGGGGCTCGACGAACACCGGGGAGCTGTTTTTT
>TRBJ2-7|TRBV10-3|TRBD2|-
CAIRTSGGIYYEQYF
TGTGCCATAAGGACTAGCGGGGGAATTTACTACGAGCAGTACTTC
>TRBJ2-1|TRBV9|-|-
CASSVASGGSYNEQFF
TGTGCCAGCAGCGTGGCCTCCGGGGGATCCTACAATGAGCAGTTCTTC
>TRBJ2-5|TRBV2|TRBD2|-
CASSNSGGGETQYF
TGTGCCAGCAGTAATAGCGGGGGAGGGGAGACCCAGTACTTC
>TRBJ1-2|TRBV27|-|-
CASSLGSGNNYGYTF
TGTGCCAGCAGTTTAGGGTCAGGGAACAACTATGGCTACACCTTC
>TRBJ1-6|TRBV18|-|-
CASSLAGADSPLHF
TGTGCCAGCTCACTGGCAGGGGCGGATTCACCCCTCCACTTT
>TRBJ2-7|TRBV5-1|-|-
CASSPPSGGSYEQYF
TGCGCCAGCAGCCCCCCCAGCGGAGGATCCTACGAGCAGTACTTC
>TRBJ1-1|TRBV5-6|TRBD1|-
CASSLRDRVNTEAFF
TGTGCCAGCAGCTTGAGGGACAGGGTGAACACTGAAGCTTTCTTT
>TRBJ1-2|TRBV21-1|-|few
CASSKTGGAGGYTF
TGTGCCAGCAGCAAAACAGGGGGCGCGGGTGGCTACACCTTC
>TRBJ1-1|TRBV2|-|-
CASRRRVENTEAFF
TGTGCCAGCAGGCGGAGGGTTGAGAACACTGAAGCTTTCTTT
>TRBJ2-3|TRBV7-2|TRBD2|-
CASSLFGGGTTDTQYF
TGTGCCAGCAGCTTATTCGGGGGGGGAACCACAGATACGCAGTATTTT
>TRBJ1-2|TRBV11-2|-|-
CASSLGRDGYTF
TGTGCCAGCAGCTTAGGTAGAGATGGCTACACCTTC
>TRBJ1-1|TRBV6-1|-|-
CASSEGLNTEAFF
TGTGCCAGCAGTGAGGGGCTGAACACTGAAGCTTTCTTT
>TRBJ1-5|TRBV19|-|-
CASTKTKVIWGDQPQHF
TGTGCCAGTACGAAGACTAAGGTAATCTGGGGAGATCAGCCCCAGCATTTT
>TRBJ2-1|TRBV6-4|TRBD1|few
CASSDSYRGRGDEQFF
TGTGCCAGCAGTGACTCTTACAGGGGGCGAGGGGATGAGCAGTTCTTC
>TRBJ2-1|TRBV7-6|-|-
CASSLEGVSYNEQFF
TGTGCCAGCAGCTTAGAAGGGGTCTCCTACAATGAGCAGTTCTTC
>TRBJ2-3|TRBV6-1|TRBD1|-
CASIPRDRVADTQYF
TGTGCCAGCATTCCCCGGGACAGGGTGGCAGATACGCAGTATTTT
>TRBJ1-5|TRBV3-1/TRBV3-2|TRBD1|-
CASSQTGGAGQPQHF
TGTGCCAGCAGCCAAACAGGGGGCGCGGGGCAGCCCCAGCATTTT
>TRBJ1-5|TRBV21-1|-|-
CASRGEQGRSPPQHF
TGTGCCAGCAGAGGAGAACAGGGGCGGTCTCCGCCCCAGCATTTT
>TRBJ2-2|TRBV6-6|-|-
CATPDRDTGELFF
TGTGCCACCCCGGACAGAGATACCGGGGAGCTGTTTTTT
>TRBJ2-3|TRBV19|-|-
CASSIAAGFTTDTQYF
TGTGCCAGTAGTATCGCTGCGGGGTTTACCACAGATACGCAGTATTTT
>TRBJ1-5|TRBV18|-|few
CASSPGSDQPQHF
TGTGCCAGCTCACCGGGGAGTGATCAGCCCCAGCATTTT
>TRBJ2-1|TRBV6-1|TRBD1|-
CASSGLRGQPSGSEQFF
TGTGCCAGCAGTGGGCTCCGGGGACAGCCTTCGGGGAGTGAGCAGTTCTTC